This T cell receptor beta chain comes out of a study of blood T cell repertoires in COVID-19. From germline, CDR1 is MDHEN and CDR2 SYDVKM. There are 15 residues in the CDR3. V gave up 1 base and J gave up 6 bases; unmatched junction bases: 5. The method was immunoSEQ multiplex PCR; TCRdb's version includes in-frame clones alone and lacks a portion of them. The profile shows about 150,000 clones, 65% to 90% of them singletons. The chain carries TRBV28 and TRBJ1-4; 7 bases fit TRBD1. The clonotype was recovered from a woman in her fifties or sixties with COVID-19, enrolled during active disease. The sample consisted of peripheral blood. The CDR3 loop is CASSLYTGADEKLFF. CDR3 in DNA: TGTGCCAGCAGTTTATATACAGGGGCCGATGAAAAACTGTTTTTT.